The TCR beta chain described here comes from a study of OX40 agonist ivuxolimab in advanced cancers. A note on the overall study: Ivuxolimab, which targeted the costimulatory receptor OX40 (CD134), was an agonistic, fully human IgG2 monoclonal antibody. Intravenous ivuxolimab was administered to patients every 2 weeks at six dose levels: 0.01, 0.1, 0.3, 1.5, 3 and 10 mg/kg. Of the roughly 54 patients in dose escalation, about 20 had hepatocellular carcinoma, about 15 had melanoma, 9 had renal cell carcinoma and 9 had head and neck cancer. In the dose-escalation cohort, over 65% of patients were male, and the mean age was approximately 64 years, with a range of roughly 20 to 80. Patients were allowed to have had prior anti-PD-1, anti-PD-L1 or anti-CTLA-4 therapy, and about 40% of the dose-escalation patients had been treated with checkpoint inhibitors. Three dose-escalation patients achieved partial responses, one with hepatocellular carcinoma and two with cutaneous melanoma. The purpose of peripheral TCRbeta sequencing was to test whether ivuxolimab changed TCR sequence diversity and led to clonal T-cell expansion. The paper describes the monotherapy dose-escalation part (N of about 52 patients) of the phase I trial of ivuxolimab.

Points the paper makes about the study in general: After ivuxolimab, CD8+ T cells had more expanded clones than CD4+ T cells on average. Clonal expansion of both CD4+ and CD8+ blood T cells was observed from baseline to week 6 at doses 0.1 to 3.0 mg/kg. In the 0.1-3.0 mg/kg groups, partial responders had among the lowest normalized peripheral clonal expansion, particularly in CD8+ T cells. The antigen specificity of the clonally expanded peripheral T cells was not determined. Low levels of normalized T-cell clonal expansion were also seen in some patients who did not respond.

Genomic DNA was extracted from sorted cells for sequencing of the TCRbeta CDR3 region. The immunoSEQ Assay was used for sequencing of TCRbeta CDR3 regions. Imported from immuneACCESS, the table was reduced by TCRdb to in-frame sequences with V and J called. These copies leave out some clones; in studies compared against another copy, an unresolved V gene accounts for under half, and the cause of the remainder is not known. This sample has over 85,000 clones in its table, and roughly 93% of those were observed once. The top ten constitute over 0.2% of the sample. In regard to this clone: No antigen is known for it. Base qualities are not provided; no much larger clone lies one nucleotide away.

The trial excluded patients who had a history of autoimmune disease or who were on systemic immunosuppression. Peripheral blood for TCR sequencing was collected from all dose cohorts at baseline, on cycle 4 day 1, and on cycle 7 day 1. Samples came from an open-label, multicenter, first-in-human phase I dose-escalation trial of ivuxolimab. Adults with locally advanced or metastatic melanoma, renal cell carcinoma, hepatocellular carcinoma or head and neck squamous cell carcinoma were enrolled in the trial. Before TCR sequencing, CD4+ T cells and CD8+ T cells were sorted from peripheral blood as separate populations. Unmatched junction bases come to 5, with V trimmed by 2 bases and J by 8 bases. CDR1 and CDR2 are read off the germline V gene as SGDLS and YYNGEE. The CDR3, from cysteine to phenylalanine, totals 14 residues. CDR3 DNA is the only sequence kept; it has 42 bases, read in frame from the first base.

The sequenced sample was CD4+ or CD8+ T cells sorted from blood, obtained in a trial of the OX40 agonist ivuxolimab. The receptor was isolated from an adult with an advanced solid tumor such as melanoma, head and neck, liver or kidney cancer. The V gene is TRBV9 and the J gene is TRBJ2-1; 9 junctional bases match TRBD2. The DNA sequence is given as TGTGCCAGCAGCGTTAGCGGGAGAGGCGATGAGCAGTTCTTC. Its protein reads: CASSVSGRGDEQFF.